Following are 5 T cell receptor beta chains from one sample sequenced in a study of blood T cell repertoires in COVID-19. Libraries were prepared by immunoSEQ multiplex PCR; TCRdb keeps only in-frame clonotypes and omits some of them. The table lists approximately 190,000 clones, nearly 90% of them singletons. The sample taken for sequencing was peripheral blood. All receptors derive from a man aged 60-69 years with active or convalescent COVID-19.

The rearrangement links TRBV24-1 to TRBJ2-3; tentatively, D is TRBD2 (5 bases). CDR1 KGHDR and CDR2 SFDVKD come from the germline V gene. The CDR3 has 15 amino acids. Trimming left V 3 bases short and J 0 bases short, with 9 bases between. Here the CDR3 DNA reads TGTGCCACCAGTGATGCGGAGGCTAGCACAGATACGCAGTATTTT. Translation gives CATSDAEASTDTQYF.

The chain couples TRBV2 to TRBJ1-1, with D unclear. The V and J ends lost 6 bases and 1 base respectively, with 9 bases between them. Germline loops: CDR1 SNHLY, CDR2 FYNNEI. The CDR3 sequence is 13 residues long. CDR3 nucleotides: TGTGCCAGCAGGGCGGATGGGAACACTGAAGCTTTCTTT. This sequence encodes CASRADGNTEAFF.

The V gene is TRBV19, the J gene TRBJ2-7; 9 bases agree with TRBD2. The germline V gene encodes CDR1 LNHDA and CDR2 SQIVND (reference sequence). V was pared by 3 bases and J by 0 bases, with 3 bases of the junction left unmatched. The CDR3 runs to 15 residues. CDR3 residues: CASSIAGGSSYEQYF. In DNA, the CDR3 is TGTGCCAGTAGTATTGCGGGGGGGTCCTCCTACGAGCAGTACTTC.

V usage is TRBV6-4 and J usage is TRBJ1-2; D may be TRBD1 (6 bases). Trimming stripped 0 bases from V and 6 bases from J, with 11 bases between. The length of the CDR3 is 14 residues. Germline CDR1 is MRHNA and CDR2 is SNTAGT. Written as DNA, the CDR3 is TGTGCCAGCAGTGACTCGCAGGGGAGAGATGGCTACACCTTC. Residues: CASSDSQGRDGYTF.

J is TRBJ2-6 and V is TRBV3-1 (or the pseudogene TRBV3-2), with D possibly being TRBD2 (5 bases). CDR1 and CDR2 (germline): LGHDT, YNNKEL (reference sequence). CDR3 length: 16 residues. The V gene lost 5 bases and the J gene lost 4 bases, with 15 bases spanning the gap. The CDR3 coding sequence is TGTGCCAGCAGCGGATTAGGAGGAACCGGGGCCAACGTCCTGACTTTC. It codes for CASSGLGGTGANVLTF.